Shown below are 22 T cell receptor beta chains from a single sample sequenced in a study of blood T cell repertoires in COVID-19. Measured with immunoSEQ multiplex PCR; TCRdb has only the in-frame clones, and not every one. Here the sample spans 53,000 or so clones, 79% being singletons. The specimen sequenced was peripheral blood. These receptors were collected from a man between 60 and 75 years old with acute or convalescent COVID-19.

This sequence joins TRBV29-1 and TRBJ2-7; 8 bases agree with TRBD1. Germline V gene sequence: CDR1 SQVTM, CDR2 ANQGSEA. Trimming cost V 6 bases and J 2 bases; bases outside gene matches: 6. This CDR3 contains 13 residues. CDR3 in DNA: TGCAGCGTGGGAGCAGGGGGCCCCTACGAGCAGTACTTC. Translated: CSVGAGGPYEQYF.

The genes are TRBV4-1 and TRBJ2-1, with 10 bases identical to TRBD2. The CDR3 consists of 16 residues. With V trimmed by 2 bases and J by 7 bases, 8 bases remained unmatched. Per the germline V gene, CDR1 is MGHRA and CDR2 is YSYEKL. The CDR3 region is CASSQSLAGVTNEQFF. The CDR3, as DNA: TGCGCCAGCAGCCAATCCCTAGCGGGAGTCACGAATGAGCAGTTCTTC.

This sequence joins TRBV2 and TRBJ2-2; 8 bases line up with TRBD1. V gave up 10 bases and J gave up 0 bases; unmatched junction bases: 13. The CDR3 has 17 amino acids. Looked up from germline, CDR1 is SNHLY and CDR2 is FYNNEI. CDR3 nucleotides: TGTGCCATCCCAACTGACAGGGGATTTCCGAACACCGGGGAGCTGTTTTTT. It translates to CAIPTDRGFPNTGELFF.

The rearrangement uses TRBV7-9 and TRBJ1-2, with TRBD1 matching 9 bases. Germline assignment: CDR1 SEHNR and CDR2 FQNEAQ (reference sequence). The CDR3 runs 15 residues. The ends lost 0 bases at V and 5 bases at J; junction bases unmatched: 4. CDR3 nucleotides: TGTGCCAGCAGCTTAGCTTCTGGACAGGGGTATGGCTACACCTTC. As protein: CASSLASGQGYGYTF.

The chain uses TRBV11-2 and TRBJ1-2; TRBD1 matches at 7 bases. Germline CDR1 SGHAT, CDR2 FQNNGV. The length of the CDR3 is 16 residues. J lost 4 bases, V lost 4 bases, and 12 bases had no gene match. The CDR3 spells CASSSLRRGQPYGYTF. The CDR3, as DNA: TGTGCCAGCAGCTCCCTGAGACGGGGACAGCCCTATGGCTACACCTTC. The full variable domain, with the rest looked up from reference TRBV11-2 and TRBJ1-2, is EAGVAQSPRYKIIEKRQSVAFWCNPISGHATLYWYQQILGQGPKLLIQFQNNGVVDDSQLPKDRFSAERLKGVDSTLKIQPAKLEDSAVYLCASSSLRRGQPYGYTFGSGTRLTVV.

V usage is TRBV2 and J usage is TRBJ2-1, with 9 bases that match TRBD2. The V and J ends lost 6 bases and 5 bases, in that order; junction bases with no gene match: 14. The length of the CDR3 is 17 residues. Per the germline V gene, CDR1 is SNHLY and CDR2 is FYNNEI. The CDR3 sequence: CASRTSRSGRPHNEQFF. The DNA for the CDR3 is TGTGCCAGCAGGACCTCCCGTAGCGGGAGACCCCACAATGAGCAGTTCTTC.

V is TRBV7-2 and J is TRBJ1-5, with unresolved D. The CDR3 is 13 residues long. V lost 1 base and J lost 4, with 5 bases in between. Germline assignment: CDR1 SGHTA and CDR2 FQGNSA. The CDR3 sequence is CASSLGPNQPQHF. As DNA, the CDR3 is TGTGCCAGCAGCTTAGGTCCGAATCAGCCCCAGCATTTT.

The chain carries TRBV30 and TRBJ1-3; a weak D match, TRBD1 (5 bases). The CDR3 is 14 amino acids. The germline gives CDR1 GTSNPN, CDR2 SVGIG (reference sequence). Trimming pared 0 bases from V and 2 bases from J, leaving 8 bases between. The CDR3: CAWSVLTAGNTIYF. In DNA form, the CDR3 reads TGTGCCTGGAGTGTATTGACAGCTGGAAACACCATATATTTT.

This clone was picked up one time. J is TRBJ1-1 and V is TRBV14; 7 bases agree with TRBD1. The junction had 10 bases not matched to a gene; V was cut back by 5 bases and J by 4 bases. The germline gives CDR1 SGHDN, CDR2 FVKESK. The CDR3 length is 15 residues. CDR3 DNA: TGTGCCAGCAGCAATCACGACAGGGTGGGCACTGAAGCTTTCTTT. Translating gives CASSNHDRVGTEAFF.

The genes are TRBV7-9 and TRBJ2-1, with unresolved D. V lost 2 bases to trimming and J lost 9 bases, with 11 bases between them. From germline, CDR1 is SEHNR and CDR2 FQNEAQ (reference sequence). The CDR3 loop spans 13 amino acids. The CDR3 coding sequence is TGTGCCAGCAGCTTAAATCGAGGCGGTGAGCAGTTCTTC. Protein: CASSLNRGGEQFF.

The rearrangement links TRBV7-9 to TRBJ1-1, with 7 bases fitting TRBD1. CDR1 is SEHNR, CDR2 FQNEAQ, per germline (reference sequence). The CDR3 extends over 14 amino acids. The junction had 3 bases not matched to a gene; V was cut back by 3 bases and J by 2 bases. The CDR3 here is CASSLGQINTEAFF. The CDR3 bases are TGTGCCAGCAGCTTGGGACAGATCAACACTGAAGCTTTCTTT.

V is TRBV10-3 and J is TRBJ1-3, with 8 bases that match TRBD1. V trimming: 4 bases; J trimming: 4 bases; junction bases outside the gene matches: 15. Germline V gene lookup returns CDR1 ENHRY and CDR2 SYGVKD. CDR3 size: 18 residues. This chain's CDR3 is CAISGGTGVPFGGNTIYF. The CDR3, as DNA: TGTGCCATCAGTGGAGGGACAGGAGTCCCCTTTGGAGGAAACACCATATATTTT.

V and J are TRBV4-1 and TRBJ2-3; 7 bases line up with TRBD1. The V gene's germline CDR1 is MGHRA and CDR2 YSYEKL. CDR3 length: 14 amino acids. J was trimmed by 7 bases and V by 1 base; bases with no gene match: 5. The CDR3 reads CASSQGRGTNTQYF. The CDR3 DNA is TGCGCCAGCAGCCAAGGCAGGGGGACCAATACGCAGTATTTT.

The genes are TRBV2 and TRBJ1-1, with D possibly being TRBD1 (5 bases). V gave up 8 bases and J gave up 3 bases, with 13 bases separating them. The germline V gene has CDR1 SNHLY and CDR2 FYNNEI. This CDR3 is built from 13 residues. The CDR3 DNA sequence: TGTGCCAGCGGGGGAGGGTTGTACACTGAAGCTTTCTTT. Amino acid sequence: CASGGGLYTEAFF.

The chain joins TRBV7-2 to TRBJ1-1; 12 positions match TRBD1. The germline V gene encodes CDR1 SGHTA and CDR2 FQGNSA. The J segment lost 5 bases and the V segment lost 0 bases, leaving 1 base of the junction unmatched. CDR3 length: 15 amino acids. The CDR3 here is CASSLAGQGATEAFF. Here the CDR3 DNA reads TGTGCCAGCAGCTTAGCGGGACAGGGGGCAACTGAAGCTTTCTTT.

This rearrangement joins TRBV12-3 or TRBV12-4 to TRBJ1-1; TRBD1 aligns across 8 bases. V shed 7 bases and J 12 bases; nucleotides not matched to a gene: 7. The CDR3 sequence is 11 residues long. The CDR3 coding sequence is TGTGCCAGCAATGGACAGGGTGGGACTTTCTTT. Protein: CASNGQGGTFF.

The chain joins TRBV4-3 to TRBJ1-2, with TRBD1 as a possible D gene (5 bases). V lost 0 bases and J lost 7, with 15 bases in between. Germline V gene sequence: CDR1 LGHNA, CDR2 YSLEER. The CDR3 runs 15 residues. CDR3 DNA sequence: TGCGCCAGCAGCCAAGATAGGGGCAGGTCTGGTGGCTACACCTTC. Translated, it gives CASSQDRGRSGGYTF.

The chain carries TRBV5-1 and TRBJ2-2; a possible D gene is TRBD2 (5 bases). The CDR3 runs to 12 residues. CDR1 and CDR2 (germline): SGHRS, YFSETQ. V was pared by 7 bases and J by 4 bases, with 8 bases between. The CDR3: CASGLGTGELFF. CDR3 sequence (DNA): TGCGCCAGCGGACTCGGCACCGGGGAGCTGTTTTTT.

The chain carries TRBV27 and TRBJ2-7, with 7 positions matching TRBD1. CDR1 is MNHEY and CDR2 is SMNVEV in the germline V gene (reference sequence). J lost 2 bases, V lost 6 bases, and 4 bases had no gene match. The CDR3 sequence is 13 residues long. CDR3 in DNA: TGTGCCAGCAGCCGACAGGGACCCTACGAGCAGTACTTC. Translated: CASSRQGPYEQYF.

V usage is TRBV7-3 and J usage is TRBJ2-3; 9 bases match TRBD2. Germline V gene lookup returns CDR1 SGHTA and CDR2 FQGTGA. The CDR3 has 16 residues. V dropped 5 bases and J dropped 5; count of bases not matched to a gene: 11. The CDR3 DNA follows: TGTGCCAGCAGCCAAGAAGGGCTAGCGGGAAAAGATACGCAGTATTTT. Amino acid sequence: CASSQEGLAGKDTQYF.

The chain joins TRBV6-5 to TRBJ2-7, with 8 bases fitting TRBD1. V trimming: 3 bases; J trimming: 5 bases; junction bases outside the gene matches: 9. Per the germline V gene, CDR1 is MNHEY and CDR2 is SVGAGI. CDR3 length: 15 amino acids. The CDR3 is CASSYAGTGEHEQYF. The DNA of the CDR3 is TGTGCCAGCAGTTATGCGGGGACAGGTGAACACGAGCAGTACTTC.

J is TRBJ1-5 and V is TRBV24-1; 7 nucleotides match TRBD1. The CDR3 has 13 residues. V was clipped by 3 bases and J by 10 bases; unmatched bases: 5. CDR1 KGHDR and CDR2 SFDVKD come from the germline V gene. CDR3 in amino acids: CATSDRTGEPQHF. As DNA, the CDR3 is TGTGCCACCAGTGATCGTACAGGGGAACCCCAGCATTTT.